Below are 22 T cell receptor beta chains sequenced from a single sample in a study of T cell responses to AZD1222 COVID-19 vaccine. Some clones are missing from TCRdb's copy, which holds only in-frame ones; the method was immunoSEQ multiplex PCR. This repertoire shows 180,000 or so clones, around 93% found once; its top ten account for approximately 1%. The specimen comprised peripheral blood, sampled 28 days after the second AZD1222 dose. The source of these receptors is an adult who received the AZD1222 COVID-19 vaccine.

This clone has only a few counts. This sequence joins TRBV7-9 and TRBJ2-7, with D unresolved. This CDR3 is built from 14 residues. The V end lost 6 bases, the J end lost 3 bases, and 15 bases lay between the germline ends. In germline, CDR1 is SEHNR, CDR2 FQNEAQ (reference sequence). CDR3 protein: CASRPWTDNYEQYF. CDR3 nucleotides: TGTGCCAGCAGACCGTGGACCGATAACTACGAGCAGTACTTC.

The chain is built from TRBV6-5 and TRBJ1-3, with D unclear. The CDR3 has 16 amino acids. Germline CDR1 MNHEY, CDR2 SVGAGI. With 4 bases removed from V and 0 bases from J, the gap between germline ends came to 13 bases. CDR3 nucleotide sequence: TGTGCCAGCAGTTCCCTGAGTGTCCACTCTGGAAACACCATATATTTT. Protein: CASSSLSVHSGNTIYF.

The chain couples TRBV7-8 to TRBJ2-3, with no clear D. The CDR3 is made up of 12 amino acids. The V end was cut by 4 bases, the J end by 2 bases, with 4 bases between. Germline-derived CDR1 and CDR2 are SGHVS and FQNEAQ. The CDR3 bases are TGTGCCAGCAGCTCATTCACAGATACGCAGTATTTT. This codes for CASSSFTDTQYF.

CDR3: CASSQMGLVEAFF. The CDR3 DNA follows: TGTGCCAGCAGCCAGATGGGTCTTGTTGAAGCTTTCTTT. The genes are TRBV3-1 (or the pseudogene TRBV3-2) and TRBJ1-1; D uncertain. This CDR3 is 13 amino acids long. The germline V gene has CDR1 LGHDT and CDR2 YNNKEL (reference sequence). Trimming cost V 3 bases and J 7 bases, with 12 bases left between them.

A single count supports this clone. The chain combines TRBV15 with TRBJ1-1; a possible D gene is TRBD1 (6 bases). Trimming shortened V by 0 bases and J by 5 bases, and 13 bases separated the two germline ends. The CDR3 totals 15 residues. Germline CDR1 is LNHNV and CDR2 is YYDKDF (reference sequence). The CDR3 DNA reads as TGTGCCACCAGCAGAGATCTAGCGGGGGCAACTGAAGCTTTCTTT. Translating gives CATSRDLAGATEAFF.

This chain connects TRBV2 to TRBJ2-5, with TRBD1 matching over 7 bases. There are 14 residues in the CDR3. Unmatched junction bases numbered 6, after V lost 3 bases and J lost 5 bases. From germline, CDR1 is SNHLY and CDR2 FYNNEI. This CDR3 is CASSDTTGPETQYF. Written as DNA, the CDR3 is TGTGCCAGCAGTGACACGACAGGGCCGGAGACCCAGTACTTC.

The J gene is TRBJ1-2, the V gene TRBV6-4, with 7 bases lining up with TRBD1. The germline gives CDR1 MRHNA, CDR2 SNTAGT. J was trimmed by 10 bases and V by 6 bases; bases with no gene match: 8. This CDR3 spans 12 amino acids. The CDR3 coding sequence is TGTGCCAGCAGCAATGGACAGGTCGACTACACCTTC. It yields the protein CASSNGQVDYTF.

V and J are TRBV5-6 and TRBJ2-7; 8 bases are a match to TRBD2. Germline loops: CDR1 SGHDT, CDR2 YYEEEE. V shed 4 bases, J shed 1 base, and the junction held 10 bases outside the gene matches. The CDR3 is 16 residues long. The CDR3 spells CASSPGGAGTSYEQYF. The CDR3 DNA is TGTGCCAGCAGCCCGGGAGGGGCGGGGACTTCCTACGAGCAGTACTTC.

This clone was counted a few times. The chain employs TRBV28 and TRBJ1-1, with 9 bases lining up with TRBD1. Germline V lookup: CDR1 MDHEN, CDR2 SYDVKM. This CDR3 is built from 15 residues. V trimming: 6 bases; J trimming: 4 bases; junction bases outside the gene matches: 9. Here the CDR3 reads CASSQTTGGFTEAFF. The CDR3 region has the DNA TGTGCCAGCAGCCAAACTACAGGGGGCTTCACTGAAGCTTTCTTT.

The chain has TRBV6-1 and TRBJ1-1, with a possible D match to TRBD1 (5 bases). The CDR3 totals 16 residues. V dropped 0 bases and J dropped 1 base, with 12 bases sitting between them. Germline CDR1 is MNHNS and CDR2 is SASEGT. The CDR3 region has the DNA TGTGCCAGCAGTGAAGCGCTGGGGCTCAGGAACACTGAAGCTTTCTTT. It is translated as CASSEALGLRNTEAFF.

The V call is TRBV19, the J call TRBJ1-3; the match to TRBD1 covers 7 bases. Germline V gene sequence: CDR1 LNHDA, CDR2 SQIVND (reference sequence). J gave up 1 base and V 6 bases, and 12 bases lay outside the gene matches. The CDR3 loop spans 17 amino acids. The CDR3 DNA follows: TGTGCCAGTAGCGCAAAGGGACAGTCGGGATCTGGAAACACCATATATTTT. This gives the protein CASSAKGQSGSGNTIYF.

V is TRBV6-6 and J is TRBJ1-1; D gene ambiguous. The V and J ends lost 1 base and 0 bases respectively, with 6 bases between them. There are 14 residues in the CDR3. Germline V gene sequence: CDR1 MNHNY, CDR2 SVGAGI (reference sequence). Here the CDR3 reads CASSYLQLNTEAFF. The CDR3, as DNA: TGTGCCAGCAGTTACTTGCAGTTGAACACTGAAGCTTTCTTT.

The J gene is TRBJ1-5, the V gene TRBV28, with D hard to call. The CDR3 totals 13 residues. V lost 3 bases, J lost 0 bases, and 3 bases lay in between. In germline, CDR1 is MDHEN, CDR2 SYDVKM. The CDR3 DNA is TGTGCCAGCAGTTTCCTTAGCAATCAGCCCCAGCATTTT. Protein sequence: CASSFLSNQPQHF.

This sequence joins TRBV19 and TRBJ1-1; maybe TRBD1 (5 bases). Germline assignment: CDR1 LNHDA and CDR2 SQIVND (reference sequence). The ends were cut back, 5 bases at V and 4 bases at J, with 20 bases in the middle. The CDR3 covers 16 residues. The chain's CDR3 is CASSPLISGKGTEAFF. CDR3 DNA sequence: TGTGCCAGTAGTCCTCTCATCTCAGGGAAGGGCACTGAAGCTTTCTTT.

The gene calls are TRBV27 and TRBJ1-6, with D possibly matching TRBD1 (5 bases). This CDR3 is built from 16 residues. Trimming removed 3 bases at V and 2 bases at J, with 11 bases between. Germline-derived CDR1 and CDR2 are MNHEY and SMNVEV (reference sequence). The CDR3 sequence: CASSFRVGTYNSPLHF. DNA for the CDR3: TGTGCCAGCAGTTTCAGGGTCGGAACCTATAATTCACCCCTCCACTTT.

The V gene is TRBV28, the J gene TRBJ1-6, with 8 bases lining up with TRBD1. The trim removed 6 bases at V and 9 bases at J, leaving 10 bases unmatched. Germline CDR1 reads MDHEN; CDR2 reads SYDVKM. This CDR3 contains 15 residues. This chain's CDR3 is CASSPGDRLFSPLHF. DNA for the CDR3: TGTGCCAGCAGCCCCGGGGACAGGCTGTTTTCACCCCTCCACTTT.

The chain has TRBV27 and TRBJ1-5; D not certain. CDR3 size: 14 residues. V gave up 3 bases and J gave up 4 bases, with 10 bases separating them. CDR1 MNHEY and CDR2 SMNVEV come from the germline V gene (reference sequence). CDR3 protein: CASSFSLGNQPQHF. As DNA, the CDR3 is TGTGCCAGCAGTTTTTCCCTCGGGAATCAGCCCCAGCATTTT.

This clone occurred once. This chain links TRBV4-1 with TRBJ1-4; D ambiguous. The V gene lost 3 bases and the J gene lost 5 bases, with 22 bases spanning the gap. The CDR3 contains 18 residues. CDR1 and CDR2 from the germline V gene are MGHRA and YSYEKL. In DNA form, the CDR3 reads TGCGCCAGCAGCCATCGTACCCGGGCGAGACAAGAAAATGAAAAACTGTTTTTT. Protein: CASSHRTRARQENEKLFF.

The chain recombines TRBV7-9 with TRBJ2-7; D not certain. CDR1 is SEHNR, CDR2 FQNEAQ, per germline (reference sequence). CDR3 length: 12 residues. The germline V and J ends were trimmed by 5 bases and 4 bases, with 9 bases remaining between them. CDR3 DNA: TGTGCCAGCAGCCCAACAGATTACGAGCAGTACTTC. It specifies CASSPTDYEQYF.

The J gene is TRBJ2-1, the V gene TRBV10-1; 9 nucleotides line up with TRBD2. CDR3 length equals 17 residues. J lost 6 bases, V lost 2 bases, and 11 bases had no gene match. Germline CDR1 WNHNN, CDR2 SYGVQD (reference sequence). For the CDR3, the DNA is TGCGCCAGCAGTGAGATATTCACGAGCGGGGGGCGCAATGAGCAGTTCTTC. Translation gives CASSEIFTSGGRNEQFF.

This rearrangement joins TRBV12-3 or TRBV12-4 to TRBJ1-4; D may be TRBD1 (5 bases). The V end lost 4 bases, the J end lost 8 bases, and 11 bases lay between the germline ends. The CDR3 length is 13 residues. The CDR3 nucleotides read TGTGCCAGCAGTTCAGGGTTGGGGGAAAAACTGTTTTTT. Protein product: CASSSGLGEKLFF.

The chain uses TRBV19 and TRBJ2-1, with D possibly TRBD1 on 6 matching bases. Germline CDR1 LNHDA, CDR2 SQIVND (reference sequence). V was trimmed by 7 bases and J by 2 bases, leaving 12 bases between them. The CDR3 has 14 residues. CDR3 loop: CASTRTDTYNEQFF. In DNA, the CDR3 is TGTGCCAGTACCCGGACAGATACCTACAATGAGCAGTTCTTC.